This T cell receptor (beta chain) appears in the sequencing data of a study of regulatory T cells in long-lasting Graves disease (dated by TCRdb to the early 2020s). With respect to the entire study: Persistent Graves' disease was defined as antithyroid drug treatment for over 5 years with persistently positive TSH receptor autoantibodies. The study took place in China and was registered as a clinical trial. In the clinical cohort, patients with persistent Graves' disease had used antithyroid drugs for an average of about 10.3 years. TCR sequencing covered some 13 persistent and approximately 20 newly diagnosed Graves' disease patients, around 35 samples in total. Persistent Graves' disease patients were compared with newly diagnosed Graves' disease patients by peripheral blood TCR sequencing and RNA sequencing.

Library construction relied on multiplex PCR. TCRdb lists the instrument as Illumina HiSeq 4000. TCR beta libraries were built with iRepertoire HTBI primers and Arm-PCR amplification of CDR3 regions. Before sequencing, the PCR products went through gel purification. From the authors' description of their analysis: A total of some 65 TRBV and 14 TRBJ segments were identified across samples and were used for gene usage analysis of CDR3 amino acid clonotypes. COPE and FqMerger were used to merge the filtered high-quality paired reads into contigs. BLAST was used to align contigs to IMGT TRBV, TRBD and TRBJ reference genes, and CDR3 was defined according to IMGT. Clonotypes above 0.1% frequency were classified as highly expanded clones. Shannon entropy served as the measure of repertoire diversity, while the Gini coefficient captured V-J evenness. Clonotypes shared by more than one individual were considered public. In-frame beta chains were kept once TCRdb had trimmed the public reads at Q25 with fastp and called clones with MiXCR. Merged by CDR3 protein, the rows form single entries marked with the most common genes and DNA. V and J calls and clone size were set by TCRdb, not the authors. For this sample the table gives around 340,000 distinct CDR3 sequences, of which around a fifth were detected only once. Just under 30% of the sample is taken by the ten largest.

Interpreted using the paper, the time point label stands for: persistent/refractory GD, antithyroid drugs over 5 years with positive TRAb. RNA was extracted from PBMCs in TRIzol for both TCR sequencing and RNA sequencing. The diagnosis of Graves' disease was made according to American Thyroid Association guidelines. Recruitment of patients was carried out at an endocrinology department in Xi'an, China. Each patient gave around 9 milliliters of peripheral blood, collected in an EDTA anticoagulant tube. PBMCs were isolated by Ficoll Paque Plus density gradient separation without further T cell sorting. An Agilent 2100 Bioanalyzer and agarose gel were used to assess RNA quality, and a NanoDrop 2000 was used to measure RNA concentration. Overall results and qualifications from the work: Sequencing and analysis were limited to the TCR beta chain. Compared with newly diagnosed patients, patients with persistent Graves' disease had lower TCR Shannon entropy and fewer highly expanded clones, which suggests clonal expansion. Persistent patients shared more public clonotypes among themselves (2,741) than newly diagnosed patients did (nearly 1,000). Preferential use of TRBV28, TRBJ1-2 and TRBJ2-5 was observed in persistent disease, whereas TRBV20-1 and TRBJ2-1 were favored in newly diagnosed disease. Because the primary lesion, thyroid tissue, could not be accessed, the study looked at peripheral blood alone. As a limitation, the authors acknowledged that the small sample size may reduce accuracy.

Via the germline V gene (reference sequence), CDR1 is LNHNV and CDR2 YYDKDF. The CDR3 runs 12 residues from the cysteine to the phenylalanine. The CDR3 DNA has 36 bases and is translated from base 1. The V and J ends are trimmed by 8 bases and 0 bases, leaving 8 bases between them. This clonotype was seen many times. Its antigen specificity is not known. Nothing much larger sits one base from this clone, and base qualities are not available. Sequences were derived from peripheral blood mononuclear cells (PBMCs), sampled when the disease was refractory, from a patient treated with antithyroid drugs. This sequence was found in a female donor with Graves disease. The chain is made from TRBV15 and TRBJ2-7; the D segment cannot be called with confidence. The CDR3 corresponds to CATSGSSYEQYF. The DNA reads TGTGCCACCTCGGGCAGCTCCTACGAGCAGTACTTC.